This T cell receptor beta chain was recorded in a study of T cell changes during pregnancy in multiple sclerosis. Germline loops: CDR1 MNHEY, CDR2 SVGAGI. The CDR3 has 16 amino acids. V lost 2 bases and J lost 3, with 16 bases in between. The protocol was immunoSEQ multiplex PCR, while the TCRdb copy is restricted to in-frame clones and leaves out a portion. The table records about 33,000 clones, around 93% of them present only once. The source of this sequence is a female donor in good health, enrolled as a control in a pregnancy study. The sample here was CD4+ T cells from peripheral blood mononuclear cells, taken in the third trimester of pregnancy. The V call is TRBV6-5, the J call TRBJ1-2, with a weak D call TRBD1 (6 bases). Written as DNA, the CDR3 is TGTGCCAGCAGTTACCTGCAAGTGGGGACACACTATGGCTACACCTTC. It translates to CASSYLQVGTHYGYTF.